The T cell receptor beta chain under discussion was sequenced for a study of spatial heterogeneity in lung cancer. At the level of the study: More than ten raw reads, on average, carried each unique TCR and UMI combination.

Study-wide results and limits: Within tumors, counts of expanded alpha and beta TCRs tracked tumor mutation counts. For tumor T cells, estimated coverage reached only about 7.4% (alpha) and 11% to 15% (beta).

TCR cDNA molecules were tagged individually, and each one carried a unique molecular identifier. TCRdb re-called the 5' RACE reads with MiXCR, one entry per CDR3 protein. The table includes around 18,000 distinct CDR3 sequences, around 5% detected once. Time point noted: sample taken at primary tumor resection. Whole RNA obtained from tumor, nontumor lung or frozen PBMC underwent sequencing without sorting. For this clonotype: Its antigen is currently unknown.

The source of this sequence is a female donor with early-stage non-small cell lung cancer. The source was lung tumor tissue, collected at surgery.

CDR3 protein: CASSFDPDREETQYF. DNA for the CDR3: TGTGCCAGCAGCTTCGATCCCGACAGGGAAGAGACCCAGTACTTC. The chain recombines TRBV7-2 with TRBJ2-5; TRBD1 matches 7 bases. This CDR3 contains 15 residues. The germline gives CDR1 SGHTA, CDR2 FQGNSA. V trimming: 3 bases; J trimming: 3 bases; junction bases outside the gene matches: 7.